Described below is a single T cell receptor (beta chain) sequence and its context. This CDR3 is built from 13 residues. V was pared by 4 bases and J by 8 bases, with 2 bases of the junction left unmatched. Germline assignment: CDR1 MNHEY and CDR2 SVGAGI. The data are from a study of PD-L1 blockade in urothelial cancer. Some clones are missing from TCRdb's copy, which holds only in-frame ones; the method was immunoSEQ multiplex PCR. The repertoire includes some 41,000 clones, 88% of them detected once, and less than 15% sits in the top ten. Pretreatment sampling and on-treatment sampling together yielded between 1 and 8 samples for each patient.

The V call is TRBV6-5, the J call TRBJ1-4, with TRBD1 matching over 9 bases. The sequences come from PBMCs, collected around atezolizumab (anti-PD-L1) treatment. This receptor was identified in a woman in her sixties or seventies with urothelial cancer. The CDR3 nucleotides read TGTGCCAGCAGTTCACAGGGGGCCGAAAAACTGTTTTTT. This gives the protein CASSSQGAEKLFF.